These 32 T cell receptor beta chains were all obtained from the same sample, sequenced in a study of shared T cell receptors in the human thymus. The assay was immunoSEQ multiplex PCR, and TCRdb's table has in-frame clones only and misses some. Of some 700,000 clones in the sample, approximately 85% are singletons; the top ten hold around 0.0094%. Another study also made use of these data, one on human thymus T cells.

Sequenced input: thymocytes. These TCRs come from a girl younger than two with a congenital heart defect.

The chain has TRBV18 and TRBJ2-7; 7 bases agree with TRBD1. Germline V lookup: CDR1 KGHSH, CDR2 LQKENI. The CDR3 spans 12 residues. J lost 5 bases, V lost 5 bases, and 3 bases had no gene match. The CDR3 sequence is CASSGTGDEQYF. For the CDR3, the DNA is TGTGCCAGCTCAGGAACAGGGGACGAGCAGTACTTC.

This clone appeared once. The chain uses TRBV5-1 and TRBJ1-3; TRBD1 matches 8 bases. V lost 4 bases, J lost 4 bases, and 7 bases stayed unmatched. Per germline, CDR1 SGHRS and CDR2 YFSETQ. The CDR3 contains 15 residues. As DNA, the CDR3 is TGCGCCAGCAGCCCGGTGGACAGGGAGGGAAACACCATATATTTT. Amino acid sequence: CASSPVDREGNTIYF.

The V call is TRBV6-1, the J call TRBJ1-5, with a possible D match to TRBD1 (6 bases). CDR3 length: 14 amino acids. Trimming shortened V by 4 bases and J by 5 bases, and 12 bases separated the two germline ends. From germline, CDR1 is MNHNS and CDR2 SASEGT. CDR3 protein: CASSVSGVDQPQHF. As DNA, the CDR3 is TGTGCCAGCAGTGTGTCAGGGGTGGATCAGCCCCAGCATTTT.

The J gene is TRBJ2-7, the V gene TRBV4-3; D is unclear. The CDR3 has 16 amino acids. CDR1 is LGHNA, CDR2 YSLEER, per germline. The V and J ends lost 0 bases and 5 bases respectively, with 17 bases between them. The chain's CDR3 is CASSQDLTDILDEQYF. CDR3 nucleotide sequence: TGCGCCAGCAGCCAAGATCTCACCGACATCTTGGACGAGCAGTACTTC.

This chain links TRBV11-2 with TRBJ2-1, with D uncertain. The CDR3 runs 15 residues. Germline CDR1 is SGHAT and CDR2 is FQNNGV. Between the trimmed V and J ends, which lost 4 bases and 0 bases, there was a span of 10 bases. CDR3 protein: CASSCRPRSYNEQFF. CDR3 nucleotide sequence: TGTGCCAGCAGCTGCCGCCCGCGCTCCTACAATGAGCAGTTCTTC.

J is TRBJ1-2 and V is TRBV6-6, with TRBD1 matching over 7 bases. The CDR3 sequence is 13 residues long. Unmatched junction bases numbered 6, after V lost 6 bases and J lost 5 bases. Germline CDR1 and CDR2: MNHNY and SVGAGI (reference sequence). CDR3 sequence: CASSSDRVYGYTF. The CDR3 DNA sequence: TGTGCCAGCAGCTCTGACAGGGTATATGGCTACACCTTC.

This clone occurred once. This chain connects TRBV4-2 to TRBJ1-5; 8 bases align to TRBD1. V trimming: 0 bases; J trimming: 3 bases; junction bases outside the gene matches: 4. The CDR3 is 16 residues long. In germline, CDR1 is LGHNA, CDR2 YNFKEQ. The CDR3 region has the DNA TGTGCCAGCAGCCAAGATGTGGGACAGGACAATCAGCCCCAGCATTTT. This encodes CASSQDVGQDNQPQHF.

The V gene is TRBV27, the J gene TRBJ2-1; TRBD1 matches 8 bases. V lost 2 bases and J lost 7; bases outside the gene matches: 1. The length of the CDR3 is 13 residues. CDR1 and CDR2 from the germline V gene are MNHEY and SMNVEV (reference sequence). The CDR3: CASSLGTGNEQFF. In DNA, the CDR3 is TGTGCCAGCAGTTTAGGGACAGGTAATGAGCAGTTCTTC.

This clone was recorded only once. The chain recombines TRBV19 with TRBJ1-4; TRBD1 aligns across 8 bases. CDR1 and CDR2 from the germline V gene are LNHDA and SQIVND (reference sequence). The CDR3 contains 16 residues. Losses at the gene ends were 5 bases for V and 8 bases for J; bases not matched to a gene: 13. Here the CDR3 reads CASSLSPRTGREKLFF. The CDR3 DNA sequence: TGTGCCAGTAGTCTCAGTCCCCGGACAGGGAGGGAAAAACTGTTTTTT.

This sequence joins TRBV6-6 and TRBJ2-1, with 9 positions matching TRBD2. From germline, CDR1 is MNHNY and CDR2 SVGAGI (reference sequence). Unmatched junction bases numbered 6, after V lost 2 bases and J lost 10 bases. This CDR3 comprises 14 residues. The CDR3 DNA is TGTGCCAGCAGTTACCAAGCGGGGGGCGAGGAGCAGTTCTTC. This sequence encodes CASSYQAGGEEQFF.

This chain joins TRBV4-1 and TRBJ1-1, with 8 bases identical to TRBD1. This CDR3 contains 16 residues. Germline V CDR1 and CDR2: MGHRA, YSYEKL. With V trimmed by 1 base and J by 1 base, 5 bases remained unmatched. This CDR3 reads CASSQGQGQGNTEAFF. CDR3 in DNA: TGCGCCAGCAGCCAAGGACAGGGGCAGGGGAACACTGAAGCTTTCTTT.

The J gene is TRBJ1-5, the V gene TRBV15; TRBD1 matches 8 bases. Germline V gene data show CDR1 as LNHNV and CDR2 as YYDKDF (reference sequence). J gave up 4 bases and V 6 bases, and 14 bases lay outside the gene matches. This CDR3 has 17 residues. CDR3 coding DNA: TGTGCCACCAGGACCTCCTCGGGACAGGCACTTAATCAGCCCCAGCATTTT. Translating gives CATRTSSGQALNQPQHF.

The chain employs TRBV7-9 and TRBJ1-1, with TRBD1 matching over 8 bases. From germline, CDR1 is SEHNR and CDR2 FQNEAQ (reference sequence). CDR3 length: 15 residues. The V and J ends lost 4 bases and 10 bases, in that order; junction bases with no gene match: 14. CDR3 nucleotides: TGTGCCAGCAGCTCCCGTACAGGGGGGGAGGAGGTAGCTTTCTTT. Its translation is CASSSRTGGEEVAFF.

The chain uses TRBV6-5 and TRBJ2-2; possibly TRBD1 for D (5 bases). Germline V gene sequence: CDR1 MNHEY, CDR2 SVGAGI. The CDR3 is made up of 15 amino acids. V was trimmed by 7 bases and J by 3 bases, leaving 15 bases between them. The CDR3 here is CASTRGQTHTGELFF. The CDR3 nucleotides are TGTGCCAGCACCCGAGGACAAACCCACACCGGGGAGCTGTTTTTT.

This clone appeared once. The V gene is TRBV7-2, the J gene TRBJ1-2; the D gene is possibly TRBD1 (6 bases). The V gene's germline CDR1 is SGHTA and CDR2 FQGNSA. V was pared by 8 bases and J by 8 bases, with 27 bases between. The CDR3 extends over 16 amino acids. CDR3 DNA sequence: TGTGCCAGCCGCGGATATGGGGAACTTTGGACAGCCGGCTACACCTTC. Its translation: CASRGYGELWTAGYTF.

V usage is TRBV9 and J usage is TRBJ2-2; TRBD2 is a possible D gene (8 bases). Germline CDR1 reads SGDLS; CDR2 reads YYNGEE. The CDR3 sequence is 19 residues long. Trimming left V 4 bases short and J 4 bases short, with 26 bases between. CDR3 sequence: CASSPKGLGIRGATGELFF. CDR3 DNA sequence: TGTGCCAGCAGCCCGAAGGGACTAGGCATCAGGGGGGCCACCGGGGAGCTGTTTTTT.

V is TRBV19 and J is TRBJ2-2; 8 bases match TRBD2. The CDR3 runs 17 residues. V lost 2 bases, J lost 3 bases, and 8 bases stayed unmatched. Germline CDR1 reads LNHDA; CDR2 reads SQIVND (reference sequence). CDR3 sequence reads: CASSIISGRVDTGELFF. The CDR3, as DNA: TGTGCCAGTAGTATAATATCCGGGAGGGTGGACACCGGGGAGCTGTTTTTT.

The CDR3 loop is CASSEDTRERDEKLFF. For the CDR3, the DNA is TGTGCCAGCAGTGAGGACACACGGGAGCGGGATGAAAAACTGTTTTTT. The genes are TRBV2 and TRBJ1-4, with a possible D match to TRBD1 (5 bases). CDR3 length equals 16 residues. Germline CDR1 is SNHLY and CDR2 is FYNNEI. Trimming pared 3 bases from V and 6 bases from J, leaving 17 bases between.

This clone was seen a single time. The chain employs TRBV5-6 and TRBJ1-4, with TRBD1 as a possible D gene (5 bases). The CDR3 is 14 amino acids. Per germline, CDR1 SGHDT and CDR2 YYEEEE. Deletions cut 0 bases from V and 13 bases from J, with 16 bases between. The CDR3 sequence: CASSLDSRVPSLFF. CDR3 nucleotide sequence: TGTGCCAGCAGCTTGGATTCCAGGGTACCGTCACTGTTTTTT.

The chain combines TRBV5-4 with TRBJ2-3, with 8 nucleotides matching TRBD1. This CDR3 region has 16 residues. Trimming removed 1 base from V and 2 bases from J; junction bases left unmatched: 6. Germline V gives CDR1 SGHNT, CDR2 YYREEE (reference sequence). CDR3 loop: CASSLNDRGSTDTQYF. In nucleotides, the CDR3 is TGTGCCAGCAGCTTGAATGACAGGGGATCCACAGATACGCAGTATTTT.

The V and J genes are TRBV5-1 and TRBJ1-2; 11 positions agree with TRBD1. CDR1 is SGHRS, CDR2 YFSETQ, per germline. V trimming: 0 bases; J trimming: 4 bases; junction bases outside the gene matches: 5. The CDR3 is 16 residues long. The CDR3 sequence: CASSLGTGGASYGYTF. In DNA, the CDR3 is TGCGCCAGCAGCTTGGGGACAGGGGGCGCGAGCTATGGCTACACCTTC.

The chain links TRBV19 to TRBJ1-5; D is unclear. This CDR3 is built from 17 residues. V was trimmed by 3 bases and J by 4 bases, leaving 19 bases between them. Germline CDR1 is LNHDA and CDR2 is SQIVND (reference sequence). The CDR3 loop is CASSIGPRGGLNQPQHF. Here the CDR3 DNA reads TGTGCCAGTAGTATCGGACCCCGAGGAGGGCTGAATCAGCCCCAGCATTTT.

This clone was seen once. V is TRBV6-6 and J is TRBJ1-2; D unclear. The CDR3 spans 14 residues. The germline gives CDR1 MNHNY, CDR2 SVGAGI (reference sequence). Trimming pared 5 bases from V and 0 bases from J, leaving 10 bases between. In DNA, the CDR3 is TGTGCCAGCAGTCACAGACATTCTAACTATGGCTACACCTTC. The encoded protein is CASSHRHSNYGYTF.

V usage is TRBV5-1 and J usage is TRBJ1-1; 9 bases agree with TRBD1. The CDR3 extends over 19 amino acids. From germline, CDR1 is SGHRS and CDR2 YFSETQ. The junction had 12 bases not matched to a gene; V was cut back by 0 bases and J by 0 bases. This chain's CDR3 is CASSLEPLPGQGLNTEAFF. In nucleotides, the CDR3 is TGCGCCAGCAGCTTGGAACCCCTACCGGGACAGGGTTTGAACACTGAAGCTTTCTTT.

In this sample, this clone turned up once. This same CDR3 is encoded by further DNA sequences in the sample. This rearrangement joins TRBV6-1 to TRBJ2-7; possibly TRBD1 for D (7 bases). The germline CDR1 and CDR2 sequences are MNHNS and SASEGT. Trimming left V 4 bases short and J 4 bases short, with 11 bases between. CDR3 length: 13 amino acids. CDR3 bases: TGTGCCAGCAGTGGCAGGGGGGTTTACGAGCAGTACTTC. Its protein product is CASSGRGVYEQYF.

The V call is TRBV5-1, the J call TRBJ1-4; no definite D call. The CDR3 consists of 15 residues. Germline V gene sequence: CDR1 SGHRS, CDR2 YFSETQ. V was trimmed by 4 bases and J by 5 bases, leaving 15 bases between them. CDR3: CASSARWPTNEKLFF. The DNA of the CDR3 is TGCGCCAGCAGCGCTAGGTGGCCCACCAATGAAAAACTGTTTTTT.

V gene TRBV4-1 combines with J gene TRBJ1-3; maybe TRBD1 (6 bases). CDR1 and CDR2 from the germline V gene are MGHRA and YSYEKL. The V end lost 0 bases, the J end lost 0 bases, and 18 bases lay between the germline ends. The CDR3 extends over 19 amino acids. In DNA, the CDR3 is TGCGCCAGCAGCCAAGACGGTTCTTCGGACAGCGGCTCTGGAAACACCATATATTTT. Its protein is CASSQDGSSDSGSGNTIYF.

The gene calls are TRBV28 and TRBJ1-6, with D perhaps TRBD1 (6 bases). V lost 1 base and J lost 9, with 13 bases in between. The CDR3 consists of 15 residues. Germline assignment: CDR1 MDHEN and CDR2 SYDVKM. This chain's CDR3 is CASSLFPGETSPLHF. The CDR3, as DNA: TGTGCCAGCAGTTTATTCCCAGGGGAAACTTCACCCCTCCACTTT.

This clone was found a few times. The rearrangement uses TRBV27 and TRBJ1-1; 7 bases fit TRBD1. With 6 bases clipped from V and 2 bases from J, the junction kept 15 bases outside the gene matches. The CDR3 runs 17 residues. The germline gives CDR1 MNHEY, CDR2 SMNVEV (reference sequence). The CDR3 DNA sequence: TGTGCCAGCAGCCCCGGTCGGGGACAGTCAACCAACACTGAAGCTTTCTTT. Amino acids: CASSPGRGQSTNTEAFF.

The CDR3: CASSLVSGGANNEQFF. The CDR3 DNA is TGCGCCAGCAGCTTGGTCAGCGGGGGGGCAAACAATGAGCAGTTCTTC. This chain joins TRBV5-1 and TRBJ2-1; 10 positions match TRBD2. The germline gives CDR1 SGHRS, CDR2 YFSETQ. The CDR3 length is 16 residues. With 0 bases clipped from V and 5 bases from J, the junction kept 5 bases outside the gene matches.

DNA for the CDR3: TGTGCCAGCAGTTTAGGAATACCTCCCGGGACTAGCGGGGTCACGAACACCGGGGAGCTGTTTTTT. Encoded protein: CASSLGIPPGTSGVTNTGELFF. The chain has TRBV28 and TRBJ2-2; TRBD2 aligns across 13 bases. With 2 bases clipped from V and 0 bases from J, the junction kept 15 bases outside the gene matches. This CDR3 contains 22 residues. Germline lookup yields CDR1 MDHEN and CDR2 SYDVKM.

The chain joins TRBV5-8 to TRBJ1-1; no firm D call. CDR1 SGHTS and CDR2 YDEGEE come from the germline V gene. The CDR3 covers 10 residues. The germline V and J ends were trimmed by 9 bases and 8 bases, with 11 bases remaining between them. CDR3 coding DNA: TGTGCCACCCCCTGGGCCGAAGCTTTCTTT. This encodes CATPWAEAFF.